The rows below give T cell receptor beta chains drawn from one sample of a study of T cell changes during pregnancy in multiple sclerosis. Sequencing was performed with immunoSEQ multiplex PCR; in TCRdb, only in-frame clones are kept and a portion is missing. The sample carries about 77,000 clones, approximately 94% recorded once. The sequencing used peripheral blood, collected after pregnancy. The receptors originated from a female donor in good health, enrolled as a control in a pregnancy study. CDR3s include the opening cysteine and the closing phenylalanine or tryptophan. Each record gives: clone size, V gene, J gene, D gene, CDR3 protein, CDR3 DNA. D genes are given only for firm matches. Rows give clone size only sometimes, using once, few, many, or a class for an expanded clone.

>-|TRBV7-8|TRBJ1-2|-
CASSRTPGEGYTF
TGTGCCAGCAGCCGGACCCCGGGAGAAGGCTACACCTTC
>once|TRBV4-1|TRBJ2-4|TRBD1
CASSHLGQGGDIQYF
TGCGCCAGCAGCCACCTGGGACAGGGTGGGGACATTCAGTACTTC
>-|TRBV7-9|TRBJ1-4|-
CASSLGTEATNEKLFF
TGTGCCAGCAGCTTAGGGACAGAAGCAACTAATGAAAAACTGTTTTTT
>-|TRBV28|TRBJ2-7|-
CASSLLASPYEQYF
TGTGCCAGCAGTTTGTTAGCGTCTCCCTACGAGCAGTACTTC
>-|TRBV7-9|TRBJ1-4|-
CASSLERQFNEKLFF
TGTGCCAGCAGCTTAGAGAGGCAGTTTAATGAAAAACTGTTTTTT
>-|TRBV30|TRBJ2-1|TRBD1
CAFGPGQGVGEQFF
TGTGCCTTTGGGCCGGGACAGGGGGTGGGTGAGCAGTTCTTC
>-|TRBV5-1|TRBJ2-7|-
CASSSGPSSYEQYF
TGCGCCAGCAGCAGCGGACCAAGCTCCTACGAGCAGTACTTC
>few|TRBV6-1|TRBJ1-1|TRBD1
CASNRRDSMNTEAFF
TGTGCCAGCAATCGTCGGGACAGCATGAACACTGAAGCTTTCTTT
>-|TRBV11-2|TRBJ1-5|-
CASSLTAPNQPQHF
TGTGCCAGCAGCTTAACAGCCCCAAATCAGCCCCAGCATTTT
>-|TRBV7-3|TRBJ2-1|TRBD2
CASSSSGNNEQFF
TGTGCCAGCAGCTCTAGCGGGAACAATGAGCAGTTCTTC
>-|TRBV15|TRBJ2-5|-
CATTEGTQETQYF
TGTGCCACCACGGAGGGGACCCAAGAGACCCAGTACTTC
>-|TRBV7-3|TRBJ1-5|-
CASSLGQGQPQHF
TGTGCCAGCAGCTTAGGTCAGGGGCAGCCCCAGCATTTT
>-|TRBV2|TRBJ1-1|-
CASSGHTEAFF
TGTGCCAGCAGTGGGCACACTGAAGCTTTCTTT
>-|TRBV6-1|TRBJ1-2|TRBD1
CASSETTGGYGYTF
TGTGCCAGCAGCGAGACCACAGGGGGTTATGGCTACACCTTC
>few|TRBV7-2|TRBJ1-2|-
CASSLHATGNYGYTF
TGTGCCAGCAGCCTGCACGCCACAGGCAACTATGGCTACACCTTC
>once|TRBV7-8|TRBJ1-3|-
CASSLRGSGNTIYF
TGTGCCAGCAGCCTAAGGGGCTCTGGAAACACCATATATTTT
>-|TRBV2|TRBJ1-1|TRBD1
CASTQGTANTEAFF
TGTGCCAGCACGCAAGGGACAGCGAACACTGAAGCTTTCTTT
>-|TRBV5-1|TRBJ2-5|TRBD1
CASSEDRVETQYF
TGCGCCAGCAGCGAGGACAGGGTAGAGACCCAGTACTTC
>-|TRBV5-6|TRBJ2-2|TRBD1
CASSRRQGRTGELFF
TGTGCCAGCAGCCGTCGACAGGGTAGGACCGGGGAGCTGTTTTTT
>-|TRBV21-1|TRBJ1-2|-
CASSNGGWGYGYTF
TGTGCCAGCAGCAATGGAGGGTGGGGCTATGGCTACACCTTC
>-|TRBV7-9|TRBJ2-1|TRBD2
CASSLTSGHYNEQFF
TGTGCCAGCAGCTTGACTAGCGGGCATTACAATGAGCAGTTCTTC
>-|TRBV7-9|TRBJ1-2|-
CASSFQGQLYGYTF
TGTGCCAGCAGCTTCCAGGGGCAGCTCTATGGCTACACCTTC
>-|TRBV28|TRBJ2-7|TRBD1
CASSKGQSYEQYF
TGTGCCAGCAGTAAGGGACAGTCCTACGAGCAGTACTTC
>-|TRBV19|TRBJ2-1|-
CASTLTSSYNEQFF
TGTGCCAGTACGCTTACTAGCTCCTACAATGAGCAGTTCTTC
>-|TRBV6-5|TRBJ2-5|TRBD2
CASSYSAGTETQYF
TGTGCCAGCAGTTACTCAGCGGGGACAGAGACCCAGTACTTC
>-|TRBV7-9|TRBJ1-2|-
CASSLAEGGYTF
TGTGCCAGCAGCTTAGCGGAGGGGGGCTACACCTTC
>-|TRBV29-1|TRBJ1-1|-
CSVGLEGFDTEAFF
TGCAGCGTTGGGCTAGAGGGCTTCGACACTGAAGCTTTCTTT
>-|TRBV11-2|TRBJ2-7|-
CASSLGLPGAYEQYF
TGTGCCAGCAGCTTGGGACTCCCCGGCGCCTACGAGCAGTACTTC
>-|TRBV27|TRBJ2-3|-
CASSATEITTDTQYF
TGTGCCAGCAGTGCGACAGAAATAACCACAGATACGCAGTATTTT
>-|TRBV5-8|TRBJ2-3|TRBD2
CASSLAGGATQYF
TGTGCCAGCAGCCTAGCGGGGGGCGCTACGCAGTATTTT
>-|TRBV7-6|TRBJ2-5|-
CASSLARQETQYF
TGTGCCAGCAGCTTAGCCAGGCAAGAGACCCAGTACTTC
>-|TRBV9|TRBJ2-5|-
CASSVGTSRETQYF
TGTGCCAGCAGCGTAGGAACTAGCAGGGAGACCCAGTACTTC
>-|TRBV30|TRBJ1-3|-
CAWRGGHTIYF
TGTGCCTGGCGGGGGGGCCACACCATATATTTT
>-|TRBV10-1|TRBJ2-1|-
CASSEGAGSNEQFF
TGCGCCAGCAGTGAAGGGGCAGGGTCAAATGAGCAGTTCTTC
>-|TRBV18|TRBJ2-7|-
CASSPDRHYEQYF
TGTGCCAGCTCACCAGACAGGCACTACGAGCAGTACTTC
>-|TRBV10-3|TRBJ2-7|TRBD2
CAISQLAGGRSYEQYF
TGTGCCATCAGTCAACTAGCGGGAGGACGGTCCTACGAGCAGTACTTC
>-|TRBV6-5|TRBJ1-3|-
CASSYGGNRNTIYF
TGTGCCAGCAGTTACGGGGGCAATAGAAACACCATATATTTT
>-|TRBV7-2|TRBJ1-1|-
CASSLNILAFF
TGTGCCAGCAGCTTAAATATATTGGCTTTCTTT
>-|TRBV5-1|TRBJ2-1|TRBD2
CASSLSGLAASYNEQFF
TGCGCCAGCAGCTTGAGCGGGCTAGCGGCCTCCTACAATGAGCAGTTCTTC
>-|TRBV19|TRBJ2-3|-
CASSIAGGSPPDTQYF
TGTGCCAGTAGTATAGCCGGGGGATCGCCCCCAGATACGCAGTATTTT
>-|TRBV28|TRBJ2-1|-
CASDPGHYNEQFF
TGTGCCAGTGACCCGGGACACTACAATGAGCAGTTCTTC
>-|TRBV11-3|TRBJ2-7|-
CASSGPGLPAVYF
TGTGCCAGCAGCGGACCGGGACTCCCCGCGGTGTACTTC
>-|TRBV28|TRBJ2-3|TRBD1
CASSLTGTGDSDTQYF
TGTGCCAGCAGTTTGACCGGGACAGGGGATTCAGATACGCAGTATTTT
>-|TRBV5-5|TRBJ2-1|TRBD2
CASSLVLAENNEQFF
TGTGCCAGCAGCTTGGTGCTAGCGGAAAACAATGAGCAGTTCTTC
>-|TRBV13|TRBJ2-4|TRBD2
CASSPGTSGRAGAKNIQYF
TGTGCCAGCAGCCCCGGGACTAGCGGGAGGGCCGGGGCCAAAAACATTCAGTACTTC
>few|TRBV12-5|TRBJ1-6|-
CATTRGGHSPLHF
TGTGCTACCACGAGGGGGGGGCATTCACCCCTCCACTTT
>-|TRBV7-3|TRBJ1-1|TRBD1
CASSPDRDTEAFF
TGTGCCAGCAGTCCGGACAGGGACACTGAAGCTTTCTTT
>once|TRBV28|TRBJ2-3|-
CAGSRVWADTQYF
TGTGCCGGAAGCAGGGTTTGGGCAGATACGCAGTATTTT
>-|TRBV7-8|TRBJ2-6|-
CASKNRAGANVLTF
TGTGCCAGCAAAAACAGGGCTGGGGCCAACGTCCTGACTTTC
>-|TRBV6-6|TRBJ2-7|TRBD1
CASSYFRDSYEQYF
TGTGCCAGCAGTTACTTCCGGGACAGTTACGAGCAGTACTTC
>-|TRBV5-1|TRBJ2-3|-
CASSSGLSTDTQYF
TGCGCCAGCAGCTCGGGACTGAGCACAGATACGCAGTATTTT
>-|TRBV5-4|TRBJ2-3|-
CASSFGGISSTDTQYF
TGTGCCAGCAGCTTTGGCGGGATCTCTAGCACAGATACGCAGTATTTT
>once|TRBV18|TRBJ2-7|TRBD1
CASSPPRTGYEQYF
TGTGCCAGCTCACCGCCACGGACAGGCTACGAGCAGTACTTC
>-|TRBV11-3|TRBJ2-7|TRBD1
CASSSTGGKQYF
TGTGCCAGCAGCTCCACAGGGGGCAAGCAGTACTTC
>-|TRBV25-1|TRBJ2-1|-
CASSELRGAGWQFF
TGTGCCAGCAGTGAACTCCGGGGGGCGGGATGGCAGTTCTTC
>-|TRBV10-3|TRBJ2-3|TRBD2
CAIAGGEGDTQYF
TGTGCCATCGCGGGGGGAGAGGGAGATACGCAGTATTTT
>-|TRBV7-9|TRBJ1-6|-
CASGDPGTYNSPLHF
TGTGCCAGCGGAGACCCCGGGACTTATAATTCACCCCTCCACTTT
>-|TRBV5-6|TRBJ1-2|-
CASSLAGGVDGYTF
TGTGCCAGCAGCTTGGCGGGGGGTGTGGATGGCTACACCTTC